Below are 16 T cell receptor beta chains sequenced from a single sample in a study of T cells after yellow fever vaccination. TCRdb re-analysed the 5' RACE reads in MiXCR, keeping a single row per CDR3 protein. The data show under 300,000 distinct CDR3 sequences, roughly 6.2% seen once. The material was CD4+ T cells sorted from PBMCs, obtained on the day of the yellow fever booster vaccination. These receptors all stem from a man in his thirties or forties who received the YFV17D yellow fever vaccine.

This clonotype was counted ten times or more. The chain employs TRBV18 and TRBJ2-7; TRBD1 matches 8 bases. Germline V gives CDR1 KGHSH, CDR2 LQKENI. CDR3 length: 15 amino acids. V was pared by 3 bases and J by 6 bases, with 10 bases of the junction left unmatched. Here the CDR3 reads CASSPRTDRASEQYF. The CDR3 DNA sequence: TGTGCCAGCTCACCCAGGACGGACAGGGCCTCCGAGCAGTACTTC.

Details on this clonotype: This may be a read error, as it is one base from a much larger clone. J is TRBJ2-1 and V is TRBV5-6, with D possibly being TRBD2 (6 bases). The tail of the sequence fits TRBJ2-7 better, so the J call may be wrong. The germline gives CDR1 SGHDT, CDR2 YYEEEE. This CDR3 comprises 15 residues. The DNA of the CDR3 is TGTGCCAGCAGCGATCGGACTAAGGGCGGCGATGAGCAGTACTTC. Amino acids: CASSDRTKGGDEQYF.

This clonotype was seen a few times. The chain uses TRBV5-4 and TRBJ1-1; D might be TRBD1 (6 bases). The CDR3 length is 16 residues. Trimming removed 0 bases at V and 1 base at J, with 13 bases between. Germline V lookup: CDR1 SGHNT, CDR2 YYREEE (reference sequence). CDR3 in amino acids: CASSLDLGQPNTEAFF. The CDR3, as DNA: TGTGCCAGCAGCTTGGATCTCGGACAGCCGAACACTGAAGCTTTCTTT.

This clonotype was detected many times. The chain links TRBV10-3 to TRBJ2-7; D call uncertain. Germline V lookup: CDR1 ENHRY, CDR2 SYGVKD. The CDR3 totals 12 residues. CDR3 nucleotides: TGTGTAGTGGCGAAGGACTCCTACGAGCAGTACTTC. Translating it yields CVVAKDSYEQYF.

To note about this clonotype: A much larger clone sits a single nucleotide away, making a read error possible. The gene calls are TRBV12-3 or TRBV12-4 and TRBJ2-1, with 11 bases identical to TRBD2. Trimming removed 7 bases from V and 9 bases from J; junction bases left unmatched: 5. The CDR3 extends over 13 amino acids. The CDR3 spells CASTHGTSGEQFF. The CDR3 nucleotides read TGTGCCAGCACCCACGGGACTAGCGGTGAGCAGTTCTTC.

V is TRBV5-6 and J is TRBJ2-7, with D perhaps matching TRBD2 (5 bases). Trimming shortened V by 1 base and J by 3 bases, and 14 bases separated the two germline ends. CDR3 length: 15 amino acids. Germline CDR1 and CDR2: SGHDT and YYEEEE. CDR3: CASSLLGDKDYEQYF. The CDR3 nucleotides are TGTGCCAGCAGCTTGCTCGGGGATAAAGACTACGAGCAGTACTTC.

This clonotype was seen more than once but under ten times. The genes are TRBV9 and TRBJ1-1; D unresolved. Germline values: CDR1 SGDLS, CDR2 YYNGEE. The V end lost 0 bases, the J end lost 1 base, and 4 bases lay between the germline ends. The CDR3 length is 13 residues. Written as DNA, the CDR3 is TGTGCCAGCAGCGTAGCCGGGAACACTGAAGCTTTCTTT. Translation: CASSVAGNTEAFF. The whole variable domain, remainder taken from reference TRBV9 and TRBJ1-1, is DSGVTQTPKHLITATGQRVTLRCSPRSGDLSVYWYQQSLDQGLQFLIQYYNGEERAKGNILERFSAQQFPDLHSELNLSSLELGDSALYFCASSVAGNTEAFFGQGTRLTVV.

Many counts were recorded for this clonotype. CDR3 region: CASSVGLSRGTGELFF. The CDR3 DNA is TGTGCCAGCAGCGTAGGTCTATCGAGGGGGACCGGGGAGCTGTTTTTT. The V and J genes are TRBV9 and TRBJ2-2; a possible D gene is TRBD1 (6 bases). Deletions cut 0 bases from V and 5 bases from J, with 14 bases between. Germline loops: CDR1 SGDLS, CDR2 YYNGEE. This CDR3 spans 16 amino acids.

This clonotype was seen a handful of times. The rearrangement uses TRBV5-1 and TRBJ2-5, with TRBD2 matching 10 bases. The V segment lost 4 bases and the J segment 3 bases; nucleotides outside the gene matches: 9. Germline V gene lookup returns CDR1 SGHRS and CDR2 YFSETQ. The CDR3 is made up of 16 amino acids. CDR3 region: CASSPRTSGGEETQYF. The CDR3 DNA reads TGCGCCAGCAGCCCTCGGACTAGCGGAGGGGAAGAGACCCAGTACTTC.

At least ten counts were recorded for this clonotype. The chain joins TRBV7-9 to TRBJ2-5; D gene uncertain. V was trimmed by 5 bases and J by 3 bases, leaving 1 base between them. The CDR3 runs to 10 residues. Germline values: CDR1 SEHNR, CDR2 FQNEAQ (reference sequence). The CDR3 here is CASSEETQYF. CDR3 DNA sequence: TGTGCCAGCAGCGAAGAGACCCAGTACTTC.

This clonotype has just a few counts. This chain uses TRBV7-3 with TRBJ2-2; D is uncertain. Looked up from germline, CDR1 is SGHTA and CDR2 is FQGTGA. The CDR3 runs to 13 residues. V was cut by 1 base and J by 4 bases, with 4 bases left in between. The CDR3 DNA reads TGTGCCAGCAGCTTAATGGCCACCGGGGAGCTGTTTTTT. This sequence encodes CASSLMATGELFF.

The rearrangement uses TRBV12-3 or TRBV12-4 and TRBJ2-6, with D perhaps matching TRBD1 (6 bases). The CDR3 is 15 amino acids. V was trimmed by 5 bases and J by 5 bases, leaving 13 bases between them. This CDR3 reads CASSTPGHRANVLTF. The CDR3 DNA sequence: TGTGCCAGCAGTACCCCGGGACACCGGGCCAACGTCCTGACTTTC.

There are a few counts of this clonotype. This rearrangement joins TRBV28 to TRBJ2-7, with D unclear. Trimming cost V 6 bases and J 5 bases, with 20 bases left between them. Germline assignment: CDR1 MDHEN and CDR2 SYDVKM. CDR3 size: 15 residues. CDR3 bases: TGTGCCAGCAGACTTGGGCTGGCTCCGTTCCACGAGCAGTACTTC. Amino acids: CASRLGLAPFHEQYF.

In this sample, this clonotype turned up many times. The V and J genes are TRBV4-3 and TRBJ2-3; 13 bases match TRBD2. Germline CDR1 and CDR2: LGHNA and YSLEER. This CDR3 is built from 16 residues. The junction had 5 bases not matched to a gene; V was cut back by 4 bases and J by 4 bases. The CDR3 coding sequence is TGCGCCAGCAGCCTCGGGACTAGCGGGACGGCAGATACGCAGTATTTT. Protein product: CASSLGTSGTADTQYF.

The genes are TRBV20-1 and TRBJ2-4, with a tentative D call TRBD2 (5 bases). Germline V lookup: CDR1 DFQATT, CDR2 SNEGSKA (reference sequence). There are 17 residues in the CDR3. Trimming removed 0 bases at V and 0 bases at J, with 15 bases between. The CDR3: CSARDWASGVAKNIQYF. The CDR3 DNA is TGCAGTGCTAGAGATTGGGCAAGCGGAGTAGCCAAAAACATTCAGTACTTC.

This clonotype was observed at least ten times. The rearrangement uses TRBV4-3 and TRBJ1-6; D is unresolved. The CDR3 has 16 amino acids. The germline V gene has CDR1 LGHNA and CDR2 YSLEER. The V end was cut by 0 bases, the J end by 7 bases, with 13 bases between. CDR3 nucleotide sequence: TGCGCCAGCAGCCAAGATTTTCCCGGGCCCAATTCACCCCTCCACTTT. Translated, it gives CASSQDFPGPNSPLHF.